These 25 T cell receptor beta chains came from one sample sequenced in a study of T cells in Graves' hyperthyroidism and ophthalmopathy. TCR beta CDR3 regions were amplified from RNA transcripts. HTBI primers were employed in a first-round RT-PCR of the TCR CDR3. Each CDR3 protein is one row after TCRdb ran MiXCR on the multiplex PCR reads. This table holds under 550,000 distinct CDR3 sequences, 15% to 20% found once. Sequencing was done on a sample of blood. These receptors were collected from a man aged 40-49 years with Graves' ophthalmopathy.

This clonotype was detected many times. In DNA, the CDR3 is TGCAGTGCTAGAGACGACGGGATGGGCTACAATGAGCAGTTCTTC. Protein: CSARDDGMGYNEQFF. The rearrangement links TRBV20-1 to TRBJ2-1; the D gene is possibly TRBD2 (5 bases). Germline V gene sequence: CDR1 DFQATT, CDR2 SNEGSKA (reference sequence). V was trimmed by 0 bases and J by 3 bases, leaving 12 bases between them. The CDR3 is 15 amino acids.

This sequence joins TRBV7-9 and TRBJ1-4; 9 nucleotides match TRBD1. Per germline, CDR1 SEHNR and CDR2 FQNEAQ (reference sequence). The CDR3 covers 15 residues. V was clipped by 5 bases and J by 7 bases; unmatched bases: 8. DNA for the CDR3: TGTGCCAGCAGCACACCGACAGGGGGACTTGAAAAACTGTTTTTT. Amino acids: CASSTPTGGLEKLFF.

This clonotype has at least ten counts. This chain links TRBV12-3 or TRBV12-4 with TRBJ2-3, with D tentatively TRBD1 (6 bases). Trimming stripped 6 bases from V and 2 bases from J, with 15 bases between. The CDR3 contains 15 residues. DNA for the CDR3: TGTGCCAGCAGCCTAGGGTGGGGACACACAGATACGCAGTATTTT. This gives the protein CASSLGWGHTDTQYF.

The chain uses TRBV29-1 and TRBJ2-7; D possibly corresponds to TRBD1 (5 bases). Deletions cut 7 bases from V and 2 bases from J, with 12 bases between. Per the germline V gene, CDR1 is SQVTM and CDR2 is ANQGSEA. This CDR3 spans 12 amino acids. The CDR3 sequence: CSGPEQAYEQYF. The CDR3 coding sequence is TGCAGCGGGCCGGAACAGGCCTACGAGCAGTACTTC.

This clonotype was observed a few times. The chain joins TRBV18 to TRBJ2-2, with D possibly being TRBD1 (5 bases). Trimming stripped 0 bases from V and 8 bases from J, with 16 bases between. The CDR3 runs 16 residues. CDR1 is KGHSH, CDR2 LQKENI, per germline. The CDR3 is CASSPPSTELMGELFF. The CDR3 nucleotides are TGTGCCAGCTCACCACCGTCGACAGAGTTGATGGGGGAGCTGTTTTTT.

In its sample, this clonotype was seen many times. This chain uses TRBV30 with TRBJ1-1; D is possibly TRBD1 (5 bases). The CDR3 has 13 amino acids. V was shortened by 4 bases and J by 7 bases, with 16 bases between the two germline ends. The V gene's germline CDR1 is GTSNPN and CDR2 SVGIG (reference sequence). The CDR3: CAWNSFRGVEAFF. For the CDR3, the DNA is TGTGCCTGGAATTCATTCCGGGGGGTTGAAGCTTTCTTT. Full variable domain (rest looked up from reference TRBV30 and TRBJ1-1): SQTIHQWPATLVQPVGSPLSLECTVEGTSNPNLYWYRQAAGRGLQLLFYSVGIGQISSEVPQNLSASRPQDRQFILSSKKLLLSDSGFYLCAWNSFRGVEAFFGQGTRLTVV.

The rearrangement links TRBV5-1 to TRBJ2-2, with D maybe TRBD1 (5 bases). CDR1 SGHRS and CDR2 YFSETQ come from the germline V gene. Trimming shortened V by 0 bases and J by 4 bases, and 13 bases separated the two germline ends. This CDR3 contains 16 residues. This CDR3 reads CASSLAGKGSTGELFF. DNA for the CDR3: TGCGCCAGCAGCTTGGCTGGAAAGGGGTCCACCGGGGAGCTGTTTTTT.

This clonotype was picked up a small number of times. This chain connects TRBV20-1 to TRBJ2-7, with 7 bases aligning to TRBD1. V lost 3 bases to trimming and J lost 3 bases; unmatched junction nucleotides: 11. Germline V gene lookup returns CDR1 DFQATT and CDR2 SNEGSKA (reference sequence). The CDR3 contains 15 residues. CDR3 in DNA: TGCAGTGCTAGCGCCCCCGGACAGGTTCACTACGAGCAGTACTTC. As protein: CSASAPGQVHYEQYF.

In its sample, this clonotype was seen a few times. This chain links TRBV12-5 with TRBJ2-1, with 7 bases fitting TRBD1. The CDR3 has 13 amino acids. The junction had 3 bases not matched to a gene; V was cut back by 1 base and J by 9 bases. Germline-derived CDR1 and CDR2 are LGHNT and FRNRAP. CDR3 DNA: TGTGCTAGTGGTTTGGGAGGGGGCTTTGAGCAGTTCTTC. Protein: CASGLGGGFEQFF.

The V gene is TRBV9, the J gene TRBJ1-4, with 9 bases aligning to TRBD1. The germline V gene has CDR1 SGDLS and CDR2 YYNGEE. V trimming: 3 bases; J trimming: 11 bases; junction bases outside the gene matches: 8. This CDR3 region has 14 residues. The CDR3 nucleotides are TGTGCCAGCAGCGGCCGGGACAGGGATAGGAAACTGTTTTTT. Translation gives CASSGRDRDRKLFF.

This clonotype showed up just a few times. The gene calls are TRBV6-1 and TRBJ2-5; D ambiguous. The CDR3 is 14 residues long. V was clipped by 2 bases and J by 4 bases, with 11 bases between them. Germline lookup yields CDR1 MNHNS and CDR2 SASEGT. CDR3: CASSENGGVETQYF. DNA for the CDR3: TGTGCCAGCAGTGAAAATGGTGGGGTAGAGACCCAGTACTTC.

This clonotype has ten or more counts. One end of the junction fails to match germline, which may point to a read error. The J gene is TRBJ2-1, the V gene TRBV20-1, with D possibly matching TRBD1 (5 bases). Germline assignment: CDR1 DFQATT and CDR2 SNEGSKA (reference sequence). This CDR3 is 11 amino acids long. The CDR3 nucleotides read TGCAGGGCTAGGGGTGGCAATGAGCAGTTCTTC. Translated, it gives CRARGGNEQFF.

This chain links TRBV19 with TRBJ2-2; 13 bases map to TRBD2. From germline, CDR1 is LNHDA and CDR2 SQIVND (reference sequence). V trimming: 6 bases; J trimming: 2 bases; junction bases outside the gene matches: 3. The CDR3 loop spans 16 amino acids. DNA for the CDR3: TGTGCCAGTAGGGGACTAGCGGGAAGTAACACCGGGGAGCTGTTTTTT. It yields the protein CASRGLAGSNTGELFF. Using reference TRBV19 and TRBJ2-2 for the parts outside the CDR3, the full variable domain is DGGITQSPKYLFRKEGQNVTLSCEQNLNHDAMYWYRQDPGQGLRLIYYSQIVNDFQKGDIAEGYSVSREKKESFPLTVTSAQKNPTAFYLCASRGLAGSNTGELFFGEGSRLTVL.

This chain links TRBV9 with TRBJ2-5; TRBD2 aligns across 7 bases. The ends lost 5 bases at V and 3 bases at J; junction bases unmatched: 13. The germline gives CDR1 SGDLS, CDR2 YYNGEE. The length of the CDR3 is 16 residues. Written as DNA, the CDR3 is TGTGCCAGCAGTAACCCGGGACTACAAACCAAAGAGACCCAGTACTTC. Translation gives CASSNPGLQTKETQYF.

J is TRBJ2-2 and V is TRBV6-5, with 9 bases matching TRBD1. Per germline, CDR1 MNHEY and CDR2 SVGAGI. With V trimmed by 0 bases and J by 8 bases, 7 bases remained unmatched. This CDR3 contains 16 residues. The chain's CDR3 is CASSYSGQGSRGELFF. CDR3 DNA: TGTGCCAGCAGTTACTCGGGACAGGGCTCACGGGGGGAGCTGTTTTTT.

J is TRBJ2-1 and V is TRBV4-3; 8 positions match TRBD2. The CDR3 is made up of 14 amino acids. CDR1 and CDR2 (germline): LGHNA, YSLEER. Trimming at V came to 1 base and at J to 8 bases, leaving 4 bases not matched to a gene. The CDR3 sequence is CASSQAGGRYEQFF. The CDR3 DNA follows: TGCGCCAGCAGCCAAGCGGGAGGGCGATATGAGCAGTTCTTC.

The gene calls are TRBV6-1 and TRBJ2-3; 9 bases match TRBD2. There are 17 residues in the CDR3. From germline, CDR1 is MNHNS and CDR2 SASEGT. The V segment lost 5 bases and the J segment 8 bases; nucleotides outside the gene matches: 17. The CDR3 DNA sequence: TGTGCCAGCAGTCCCCGTACTATAGCGGGAGCAGGGGCTACGCAGTATTTT. Its translation is CASSPRTIAGAGATQYF.

Regarding this clonotype: This clone may be a read error of a much larger clone one base away. The chain has TRBV10-3 and TRBJ2-3; a possible D gene is TRBD2 (5 bases). Germline V gene lookup returns CDR1 ENHRY and CDR2 SYGVKD. The germline V and J ends were trimmed by 6 bases and 2 bases, with 15 bases remaining between them. CDR3 length equals 15 residues. The CDR3 coding sequence is TGTGCCATCAGGGCCGTTGGAGGAGACACAGATACGCAGTATTTT. Amino acids: CAIRAVGGDTDTQYF.

Comments on this clonotype: The junction shows a germline mismatch at one end, possibly a read error. The V call is TRBV6-1, the J call TRBJ2-3; perhaps D is TRBD1 or TRBD2 (7 bases each). The CDR3 runs to 15 residues. From germline, CDR1 is MNHNS and CDR2 SASEGT. CDR3 nucleotide sequence: TGTGCCAGCACTGCAGGGGGGGGATTCACAGCTACGCAGTATTTT. Its protein is CASTAGGGFTATQYF.

In its sample, this clonotype was seen a few times. The chain is built from TRBV4-3 and TRBJ1-4; TRBD1 matches 8 bases. The CDR3 runs to 16 residues. Per the germline V gene, CDR1 is LGHNA and CDR2 is YSLEER. The V segment lost 1 base and the J segment 4 bases; nucleotides outside the gene matches: 5. In DNA, the CDR3 is TGCGCCAGCAGCCAAGGAATACAGGGGGATAATGAAAAACTGTTTTTT. This sequence encodes CASSQGIQGDNEKLFF.

In its sample, this clonotype was seen a few times. This sequence joins TRBV5-6 and TRBJ2-3; TRBD2 agrees at 12 bases. This CDR3 has 16 residues. Trimming cost V 4 bases and J 3 bases; bases outside gene matches: 6. The germline gives CDR1 SGHDT, CDR2 YYEEEE. The CDR3 region has the DNA TGTGCCAGCAGCCCACTGACTAGCGGGAGAACAGATACGCAGTATTTT. This encodes CASSPLTSGRTDTQYF. The entire variable domain, with the rest obtained from reference TRBV5-6 and TRBJ2-3, is as follows: DAGVTQSPTHLIKTRGQQVTLRCSPKSGHDTVSWYQQALGQGPQFIFQYYEEEERQRGNFPDRFSGHQFPNYSSELNVNALLLGDSALYLCASSPLTSGRTDTQYFGPGTRLTVL.

Notes on this clonotype: This may come from a read error, since a much larger clone is one base off. The V gene is TRBV11-2, the J gene TRBJ2-2, with 9 bases aligning to TRBD2. Germline V gene lookup returns CDR1 SGHAT and CDR2 FQNNGV. This CDR3 comprises 16 residues. Trimming at V came to 5 bases and at J to 6 bases, leaving 10 bases not matched to a gene. In nucleotides, the CDR3 is TGTGCCAGCAGCCTTGCTAGCGGGGTTATCGCCGGGGAGCTGTTTTTT. Protein product: CASSLASGVIAGELFF.

The chain is built from TRBV27 and TRBJ2-3, with no clear D. Germline CDR1 and CDR2: MNHEY and SMNVEV (reference sequence). V lost 0 bases and J lost 6, with 7 bases in between. The CDR3 contains 13 residues. CDR3: CASSLSITDTQYF. Here the CDR3 DNA reads TGTGCCAGCAGTTTATCGATAACGGATACGCAGTATTTT.

This chain joins TRBV28 and TRBJ2-7; 10 bases match TRBD2. Germline trimming cut 10 bases from V and 1 base from J; bases unmatched to any gene: 7. The CDR3 has 14 residues. The germline CDR1 and CDR2 sequences are MDHEN and SYDVKM. CDR3 nucleotides: TGTGCCACCTCACCGGGACTAGCGTCCTACGAGCAGTACTTC. Its translation is CATSPGLASYEQYF.

This clonotype was observed a few times. The chain combines TRBV10-3 with TRBJ1-2; the D is unclear. The CDR3 extends over 9 amino acids. From germline, CDR1 is ENHRY and CDR2 SYGVKD. Between the trimmed V and J ends, which lost 11 bases and 3 bases, there was a span of 4 bases. CDR3 in DNA: TGTGCCCTTTACTATGGCTACACCTTC. As protein: CALYYGYTF.